This section outlines one TCR beta chain sequence together with its context. Its antigen specificity is not known. No base quality information exists; no much larger clone differs at one position. The data belong to a study of immune evolution from preneoplasia to lung adenocarcinoma (dated by TCRdb to the early 2020s). Regarding the study in general: No AAH lesions showed HLA loss of heterozygosity, compared with roughly 7% of AIS, over 12% of MIA and 30% to 35% of ADC lesions. The study profiled immune contexture across lung adenocarcinoma precursors and invasive adenocarcinoma using immune gene expression, TCR sequencing and multiplex immunofluorescence. Resected precursor lesions (AAH, AIS, MIA) and invasive adenocarcinomas were each compared against paired morphologically normal lung tissue. Sample size was based on specimen availability rather than a prior power calculation. Whole exome sequencing and methylation data from the same cohort of nodules were integrated with the immune data. The overall cohort comprised some 53 patients with pulmonary nodules who underwent surgical resection. A total of some 51 patients contributed TCR sequencing data. According to the study, 80 to 130 samples were used for TCR sequencing. POLYSOLVER was used to infer class I HLA alleles from exome data, and LOHHLA was used to detect allele-specific HLA loss.

The full study reports these points: The highest T cell clonality was observed in KRAS-mutant nodules compared with EGFR-mutant or double wild-type lesions. Because all patients came from Japan and China, whether the findings apply to Western populations was uncertain. Clonality was highest in normal lung, while later-stage lesions appeared to show lower clonality but higher T cell density and diversity. Normal lung had the highest top T cell clone frequencies, which appeared to decline progressively from AAH through AIS, MIA and invasive adenocarcinoma. The findings reflected association rather than direct causation, and larger cohorts with long-term follow-up and longitudinal biopsies were considered necessary.

Using the immunoSEQ hsTCRbeta Kit, TCR beta CDR3 regions were sequenced from DNA. The published analysis was carried out like this. TCR sequencing data were analysed with the ImmunoSEQ Analyzer. T cell clonality was defined as 1 minus Pielou's evenness computed on productive rearrangements. T cell diversity was measured with the inverse Simpson index on productive templates. T cell density was defined as TCR beta template counts normalized to usable DNA, with usable DNA estimated by amplifying and sequencing housekeeping genes. TCR metrics were compared across histologic stages using two-sided Kruskal-Wallis tests. TCRdb limited this immuneACCESS table to in-frame rearrangements with V and J called. A share of clones is missing; checked studies link under half to unresolved V genes, and the rest is unexplained. That table is the source of V, J and clone size, and D and trimming were worked out from the DNA. Recorded for this sample are about 9,000 clones; around 90% of them occurred a single time. The top ten hold 2% to 3% of the sample.

V loses 5 bases of germline sequence and J loses 7 bases, and the interval between the two ends is 12 bases. From its cysteine to its phenylalanine, the CDR3 spans 12 amino acids. The only DNA kept is the CDR3, 36 bases in frame from the first base. CDR1 and CDR2 are drawn from the germline V gene (reference sequence): SEHNR, FQNEAQ. Between the mid-2010s and the late 2010s, the patients underwent resection in either Japan or China. Two lung cancer pathologists independently reviewed H&E slides to confirm the histologic diagnosis of every case. To enrich premalignant or tumor cells for nucleic acid extraction, macro-dissection was performed after pathologic assessment. FFPE tissue was used for DNA isolation with the AllPrep DNA/RNA FFPE Kit.

Rearrangement joined TRBV7-9 to TRBJ2-7; the D gene is not confidently resolved. The TCR comes from a person aged 70 to 85 with invasive lung adenocarcinoma. The source material was FFPE invasive lung adenocarcinoma tissue. The cell subset or site label of this sample denotes: frankly invasive lung adenocarcinoma (ADC). The nucleotides read TGTGCCAGCAGCGGTACAGCGATTGAGCAGTACTTC. Translated, it reads CASSGTAIEQYF.